One sample yielded the 9 T cell receptor beta chains listed below, sequenced in a study of Tregs in tolerant kidney transplant recipients (dated by TCRdb to the late 2010s). The library was built by means of the immunoSEQ multiplex PCR assay. TCRdb took over this immuneACCESS table, retaining in-frame rearrangements with V and J assigned. Such tables are incomplete; in checked studies, under half of the missing clones stem from an unresolved V gene, and the remainder is unexplained. The table held for this sample gives some 30,000 clones. Approximately 1.9% of the sample rests with the top ten. The transplants used related donors with nonmyeloablative bone marrow transplantation, and mixed chimerism in the human trials was transient. The specimen was CD4+ T cells from blood (PBMCs), collected 24 months after the transplant. The receptors originated from a human patient who received a combined kidney and bone marrow transplant. In transplant recipients, some T cells may be of donor rather than host origin.

In the case of this clone: Coverage ceases 3 residues before the CDR3 finishes, and the germline J gene fills in the end. V and J are TRBV19 and TRBJ1-3, with D tentatively TRBD1 (6 bases). Deletions cut 5 bases from V and 0 bases from J, with 17 bases between. This CDR3 has 17 amino acids. The V gene's germline CDR1 is LNHDA and CDR2 SQIVND (reference sequence). The CDR3 loop is CASSGRDRTASGNTIYF. Partial CDR3 DNA: TGTGCCAGTAGTGGAAGAGACAGGACAGCCTCTGGAAACACC. The full variable domain, its missing parts supplied by reference TRBV19 and TRBJ1-3, is DGGITQSPKYLFRKEGQNVTLSCEQNLNHDAMYWYRQDPGQGLRLIYYSQIVNDFQKGDIAEGYSVSREKKESFPLTVTSAQKNPTAFYLCASSGRDRTASGNTIYFGEGSWLTVV.

Concerning this clone itself: The read is 3 residues too short to cover the CDR3 end, so that end is filled in from the germline J gene. The V gene is TRBV20-1, the J gene TRBJ1-4; 9 nucleotides match TRBD1. The CDR3 is 14 amino acids. Germline CDR1 and CDR2: DFQATT and SNEGSKA (reference sequence). The CDR3 is CRADRGTTNEKLFF. The sequenced part of the CDR3 DNA is TGCAGGGCGGACAGGGGAACAACTAATGAAAAA.

As regards this clone: The CDR3 is cut off 3 residues early in the read; its end comes from the germline J gene. The V call is TRBV7-3, the J call TRBJ2-1, with TRBD2 matching 11 bases. CDR3 length: 15 residues. V gave up 4 bases and J gave up 1 base; unmatched junction bases: 0. The germline CDR1 and CDR2 sequences are SGHTA and FQGTGA. Partial CDR3 DNA: TGTGCCAGCAGCTCTAGCGGGGGGTCCTACAATGAG. Translated: CASSSSGGSYNE. The CDR3 in full is CASSSSGGSYNEQFF.

Notes on this clone: The read finishes 3 residues shy of the CDR3 end, and the germline J gene is used to complete it. V usage is TRBV2 and J usage is TRBJ2-3, with D tentatively TRBD2 (5 bases). The length of the CDR3 is 16 residues. CDR1 and CDR2 from the germline V gene are SNHLY and FYNNEI. V was shortened by 6 bases and J by 4 bases, with 20 bases between the two germline ends. The CDR3 bases that were read are TGTGCCAGCAGCGATTACGGAGGCGGCTTCGCAGATACG. It yields the protein CASSDYGGGFADT. The full CDR3 reads CASSDYGGGFADTQYF.

Concerning this clone: The read halts 3 residues ahead of the CDR3 end, with the missing end drawn from the germline J gene. The chain is built from TRBV6-1 and TRBJ2-3, with TRBD1 matching 8 bases. This CDR3 has 15 residues. J gave up 3 bases and V 4 bases, and 6 bases lay outside the gene matches. Germline V gives CDR1 MNHNS, CDR2 SASEGT. The DNA read from the CDR3 is TGTGCCAGCAGTGCACAAGGACAGGGAACAGATACG. The encoded protein is CASSAQGQGTDT. The entire CDR3 reads CASSAQGQGTDTQYF.

As regards this clone: The CDR3 extends 3 residues past the end of the read, so its final part is completed from the germline J gene. V usage is TRBV7-9 and J usage is TRBJ2-1, with 10 bases that match TRBD2. The CDR3 is 15 residues long. Trimming at V came to 5 bases and at J to 8 bases, leaving 9 bases not matched to a gene. CDR1 is SEHNR and CDR2 is FQNEAQ in the germline V gene (reference sequence). The CDR3 loop is CASSPEASGSHEQFF. Incomplete CDR3 DNA: TGTGCCAGCAGCCCCGAGGCTAGCGGGAGCCATGAG.

A note on this clone: The DNA ends 3 residues before the CDR3 does, and the rest of the CDR3 is filled in from the germline J gene. The chain combines TRBV20-1 with TRBJ2-7, with 7 positions matching TRBD2. The CDR3 is 17 amino acids. The germline gives CDR1 DFQATT, CDR2 SNEGSKA (reference sequence). Trimming at V came to 5 bases and at J to 2 bases, leaving 18 bases not matched to a gene. The CDR3 loop reads CSAETQRAAGIPYEQYF. The sequenced CDR3 bases are TGCAGTGCTGAGACCCAACGCGCAGCGGGGATACCCTACGAG.

The CDR3 loop reads CASSPNTGTNTEAFF. Partial CDR3 DNA: TGTGCCAGCAGCCCAAACACAGGGACGAACACTGAA. This chain links TRBV7-9 with TRBJ1-1; a weak D match, TRBD1 (6 bases). The read falls 3 residues short of the CDR3 end, and the missing part is taken from the germline J gene. Trimming took off 5 bases at V and 1 base at J, with 14 bases between the two ends. The CDR3 consists of 15 residues. Looked up from germline, CDR1 is SEHNR and CDR2 is FQNEAQ (reference sequence).

CDR3 protein: CAWSPRVAGISTDTQYF. The covered CDR3 bases are TGTGCCTGGAGCCCCCGGGTAGCGGGCATTAGCACAGATACG. This chain links TRBV30 with TRBJ2-3, with 7 bases that match TRBD2. The read is 3 residues too short to cover the CDR3 end, so that end is filled in from the germline J gene. Germline-derived CDR1 and CDR2 are GTSNPN and SVGIG (reference sequence). With 3 bases clipped from V and 0 bases from J, the junction kept 12 bases outside the gene matches. The CDR3 loop spans 17 amino acids.